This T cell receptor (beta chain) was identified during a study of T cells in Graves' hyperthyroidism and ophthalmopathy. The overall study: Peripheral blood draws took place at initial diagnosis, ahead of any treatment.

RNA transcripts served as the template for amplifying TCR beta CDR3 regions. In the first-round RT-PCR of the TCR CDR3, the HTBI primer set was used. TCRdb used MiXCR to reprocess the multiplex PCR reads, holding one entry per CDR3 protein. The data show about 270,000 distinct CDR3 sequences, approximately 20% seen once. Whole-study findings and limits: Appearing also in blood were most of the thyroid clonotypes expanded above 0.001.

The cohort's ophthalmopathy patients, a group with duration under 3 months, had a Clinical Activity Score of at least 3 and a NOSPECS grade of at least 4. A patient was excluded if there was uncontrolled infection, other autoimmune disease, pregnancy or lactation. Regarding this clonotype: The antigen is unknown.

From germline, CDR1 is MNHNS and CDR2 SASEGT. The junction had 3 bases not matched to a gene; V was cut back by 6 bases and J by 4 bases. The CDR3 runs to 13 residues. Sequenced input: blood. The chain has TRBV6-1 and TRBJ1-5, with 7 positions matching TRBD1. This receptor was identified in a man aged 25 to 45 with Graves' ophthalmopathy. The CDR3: CASRGQLNQPQHF. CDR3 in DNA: TGTGCCAGCAGGGGACAGTTGAATCAGCCCCAGCATTTT.